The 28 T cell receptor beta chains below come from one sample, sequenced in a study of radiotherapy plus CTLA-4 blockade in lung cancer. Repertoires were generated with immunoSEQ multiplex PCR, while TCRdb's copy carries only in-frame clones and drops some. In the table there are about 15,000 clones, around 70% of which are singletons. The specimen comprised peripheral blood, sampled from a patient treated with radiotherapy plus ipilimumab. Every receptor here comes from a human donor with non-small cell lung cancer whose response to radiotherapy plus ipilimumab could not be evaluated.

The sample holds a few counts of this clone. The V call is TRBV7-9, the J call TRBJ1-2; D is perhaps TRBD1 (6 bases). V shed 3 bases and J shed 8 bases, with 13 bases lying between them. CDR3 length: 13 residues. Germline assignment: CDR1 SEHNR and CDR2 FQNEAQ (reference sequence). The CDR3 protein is CASSFSGDRGYTF. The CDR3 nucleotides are TGTGCCAGCAGCTTTTCAGGGGATCGGGGCTACACCTTC. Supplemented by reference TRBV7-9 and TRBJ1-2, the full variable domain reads DTGVSQNPRHKITKRGQNVTFRCDPISEHNRLYWYRQTLGQGPEFLTYFQNEAQLEKSRLLSDRFSAERPKGSFSTLEIQRTEQGDSAMYLCASSFSGDRGYTFGSGTRLTVV.

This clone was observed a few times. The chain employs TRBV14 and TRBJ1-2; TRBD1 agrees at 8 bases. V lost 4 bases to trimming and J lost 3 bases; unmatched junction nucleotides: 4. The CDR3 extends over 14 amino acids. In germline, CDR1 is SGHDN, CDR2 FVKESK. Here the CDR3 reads CASSPRQGYYGYTF. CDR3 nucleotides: TGTGCCAGCAGCCCGAGACAGGGGTACTATGGCTACACCTTC.

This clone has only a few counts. The CDR3 coding sequence is TGCGCCAGCAGCCAAGATCAGGGCGGGGGGGCGAATACGCAGTATTTT. Translated: CASSQDQGGGANTQYF. The genes are TRBV4-3 and TRBJ2-3; 9 nucleotides align to TRBD2. Germline V gene lookup returns CDR1 LGHNA and CDR2 YSLEER. Trimming cost V 0 bases and J 7 bases; bases outside gene matches: 8. The CDR3 has 16 residues.

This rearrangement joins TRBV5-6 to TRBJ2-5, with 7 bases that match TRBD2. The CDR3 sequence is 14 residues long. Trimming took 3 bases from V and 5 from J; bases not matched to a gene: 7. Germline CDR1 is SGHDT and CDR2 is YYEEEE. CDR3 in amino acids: CASSSWGGGETQYF. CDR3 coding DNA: TGTGCCAGCAGCTCCTGGGGGGGTGGGGAGACCCAGTACTTC.

The chain's CDR3 is CASSVYGTGGETQYF. The CDR3 region has the DNA TGTGCCAGCAGCGTCTACGGGACAGGGGGGGAGACCCAGTACTTC. This chain joins TRBV9 and TRBJ2-5; 11 bases fit TRBD1. In germline, CDR1 is SGDLS, CDR2 YYNGEE. V was clipped by 2 bases and J by 5 bases; unmatched bases: 5. The CDR3 contains 15 residues.

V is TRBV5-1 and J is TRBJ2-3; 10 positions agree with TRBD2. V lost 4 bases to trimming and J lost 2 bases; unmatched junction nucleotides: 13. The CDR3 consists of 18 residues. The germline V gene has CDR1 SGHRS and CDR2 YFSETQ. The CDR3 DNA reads TGCGCCAGCAGCCCGGGACGTCCAGCGGGGGGGCTCACAGATACGCAGTATTTT. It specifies CASSPGRPAGGLTDTQYF.

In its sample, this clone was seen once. CDR3 nucleotide sequence: TGTGCCAGCAGCCCGGGTGAGCCAGAAGCTTTCTTT. Translation gives CASSPGEPEAFF. V usage is TRBV6-5 and J usage is TRBJ1-1; D not certain. Germline CDR1 MNHEY, CDR2 SVGAGI. Trimming removed 6 bases at V and 8 bases at J, with 13 bases between. The CDR3 extends over 12 amino acids.

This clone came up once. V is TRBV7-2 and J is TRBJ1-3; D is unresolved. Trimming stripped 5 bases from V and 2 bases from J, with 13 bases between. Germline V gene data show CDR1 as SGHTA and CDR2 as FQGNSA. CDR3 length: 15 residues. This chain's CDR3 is CASSKAGTAGNTIYF. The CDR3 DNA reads TGTGCCAGCAGCAAAGCGGGAACTGCTGGAAACACCATATATTTT.

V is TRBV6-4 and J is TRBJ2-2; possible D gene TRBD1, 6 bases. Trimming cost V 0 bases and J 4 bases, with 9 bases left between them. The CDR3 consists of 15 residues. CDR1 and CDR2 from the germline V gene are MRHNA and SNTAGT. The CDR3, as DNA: TGTGCCAGCAGTGACTCGAGAGGGGGCACCGGGGAGCTGTTTTTT. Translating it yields CASSDSRGGTGELFF.

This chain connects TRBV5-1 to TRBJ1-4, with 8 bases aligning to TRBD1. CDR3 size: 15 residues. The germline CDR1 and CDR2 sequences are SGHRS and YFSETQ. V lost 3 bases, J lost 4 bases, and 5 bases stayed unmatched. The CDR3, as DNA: TGCGCCAGCAGCTGGGGACAGGCCGATAATGAAAAACTGTTTTTT. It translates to CASSWGQADNEKLFF.

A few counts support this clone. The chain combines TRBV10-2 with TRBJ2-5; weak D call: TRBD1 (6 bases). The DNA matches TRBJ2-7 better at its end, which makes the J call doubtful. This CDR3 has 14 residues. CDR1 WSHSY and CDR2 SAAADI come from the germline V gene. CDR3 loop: CARPGVGAIHEQYF. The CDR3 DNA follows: TGCGCCAGGCCCGGTGTGGGGGCGATCCACGAGCAGTACTTC.

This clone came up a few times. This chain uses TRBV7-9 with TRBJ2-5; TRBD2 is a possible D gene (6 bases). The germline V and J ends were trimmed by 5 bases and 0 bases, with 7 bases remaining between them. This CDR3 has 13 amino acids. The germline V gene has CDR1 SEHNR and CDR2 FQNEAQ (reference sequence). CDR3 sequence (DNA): TGTGCCAGCAGCCGGGACTACCAAGAGACCCAGTACTTC. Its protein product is CASSRDYQETQYF. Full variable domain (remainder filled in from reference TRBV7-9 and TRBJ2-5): DTGVSQNPRHKITKRGQNVTFRCDPISEHNRLYWYRQTLGQGPEFLTYFQNEAQLEKSRLLSDRFSAERPKGSFSTLEIQRTEQGDSAMYLCASSRDYQETQYFGPGTRLLVL.

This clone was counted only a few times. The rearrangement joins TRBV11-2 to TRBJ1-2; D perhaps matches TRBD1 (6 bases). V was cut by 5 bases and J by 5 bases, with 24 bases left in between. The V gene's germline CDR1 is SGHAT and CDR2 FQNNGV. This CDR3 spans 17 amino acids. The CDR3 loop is CASSPGGLDRRGYGYTF. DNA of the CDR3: TGTGCCAGCAGCCCGGGGGGCCTAGACAGGCGAGGTTATGGCTACACCTTC.

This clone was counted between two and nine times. The CDR3 spells CASSQGGNTEAFF. CDR3 DNA sequence: TGTGCCAGCAGCCAGGGGGGTAACACTGAAGCTTTCTTT. V and J are TRBV6-6 and TRBJ1-1; 7 nucleotides align to TRBD1. Germline-derived CDR1 and CDR2 are MNHNY and SVGAGI (reference sequence). The CDR3 has 13 amino acids. V trimming: 6 bases; J trimming: 2 bases; junction bases outside the gene matches: 3.

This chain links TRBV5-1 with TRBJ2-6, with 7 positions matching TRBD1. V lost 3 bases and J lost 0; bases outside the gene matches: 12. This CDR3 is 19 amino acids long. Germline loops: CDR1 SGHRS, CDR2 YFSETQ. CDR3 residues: CASSSHSQGSHSGANVLTF. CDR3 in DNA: TGCGCCAGCAGCTCGCACTCACAGGGGTCCCACTCTGGGGCCAACGTCCTGACTTTC. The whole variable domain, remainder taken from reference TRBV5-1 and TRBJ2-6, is KAGVTQTPRYLIKTRGQQVTLSCSPISGHRSVSWYQQTPGQGLQFLFEYFSETQRNKGNFPGRFSGRQFSNSRSEMNVSTLELGDSALYLCASSSHSQGSHSGANVLTFGAGSRLTVL.

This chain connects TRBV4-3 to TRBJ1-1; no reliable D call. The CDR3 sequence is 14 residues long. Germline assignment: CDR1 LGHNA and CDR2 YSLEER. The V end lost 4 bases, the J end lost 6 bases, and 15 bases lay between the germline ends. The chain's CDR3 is CASSPRRTRAEAFF. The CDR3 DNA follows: TGCGCCAGCAGCCCAAGGAGGACGAGGGCTGAAGCTTTCTTT.

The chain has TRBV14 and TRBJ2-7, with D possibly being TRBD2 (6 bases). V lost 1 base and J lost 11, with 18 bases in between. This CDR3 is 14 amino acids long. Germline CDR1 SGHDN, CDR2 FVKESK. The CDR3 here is CASSQADPAGLEYV. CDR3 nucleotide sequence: TGTGCCAGCAGCCAAGCTGACCCAGCGGGCCTCGAGTACGTC.

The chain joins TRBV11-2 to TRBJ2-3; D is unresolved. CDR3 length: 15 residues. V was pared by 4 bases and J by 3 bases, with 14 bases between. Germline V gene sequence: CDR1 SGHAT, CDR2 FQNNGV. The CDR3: CASSSLKGATDTQYF. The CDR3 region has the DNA TGTGCCAGCAGCTCCCTCAAAGGAGCGACAGATACGCAGTATTTT.

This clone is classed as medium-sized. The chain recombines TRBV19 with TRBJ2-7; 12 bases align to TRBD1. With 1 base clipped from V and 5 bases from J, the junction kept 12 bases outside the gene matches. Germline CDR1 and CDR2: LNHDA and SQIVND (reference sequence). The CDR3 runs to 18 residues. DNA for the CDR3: TGTGCCAGTAGTATAGTCACCCCCCGGGACAGGGGGCTTAACGAGCAGTACGTC. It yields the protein CASSIVTPRDRGLNEQYV.

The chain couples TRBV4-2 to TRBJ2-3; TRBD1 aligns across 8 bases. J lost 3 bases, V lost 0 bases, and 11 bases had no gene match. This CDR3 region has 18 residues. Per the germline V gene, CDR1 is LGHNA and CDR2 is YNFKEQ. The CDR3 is CASSQDTRGQGGTDTQYF. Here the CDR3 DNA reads TGTGCCAGCAGCCAAGATACGCGTGGACAGGGCGGGACAGATACGCAGTATTTT.

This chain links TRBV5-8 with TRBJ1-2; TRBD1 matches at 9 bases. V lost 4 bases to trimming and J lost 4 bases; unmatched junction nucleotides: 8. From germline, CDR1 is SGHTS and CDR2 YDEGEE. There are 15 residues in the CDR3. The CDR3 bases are TGTGCCAGCAGCGTAGTTACAGGGGGCGTCTATGGCTACACCTTC. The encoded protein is CASSVVTGGVYGYTF.

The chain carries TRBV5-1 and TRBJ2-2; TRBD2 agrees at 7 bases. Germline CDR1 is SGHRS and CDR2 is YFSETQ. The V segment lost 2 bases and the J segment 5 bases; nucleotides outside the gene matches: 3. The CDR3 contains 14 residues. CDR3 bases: TGCGCCAGCAGCTTCAGACTAGCAACCGGGGAGCTGTTTTTT. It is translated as CASSFRLATGELFF.

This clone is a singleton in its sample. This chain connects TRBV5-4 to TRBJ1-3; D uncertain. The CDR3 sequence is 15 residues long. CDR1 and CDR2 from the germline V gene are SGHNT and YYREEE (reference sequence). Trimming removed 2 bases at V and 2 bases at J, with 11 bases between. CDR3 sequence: CASSFLRETGNTIYF. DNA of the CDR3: TGTGCCAGCAGCTTCTTGAGGGAGACTGGAAACACCATATATTTT.

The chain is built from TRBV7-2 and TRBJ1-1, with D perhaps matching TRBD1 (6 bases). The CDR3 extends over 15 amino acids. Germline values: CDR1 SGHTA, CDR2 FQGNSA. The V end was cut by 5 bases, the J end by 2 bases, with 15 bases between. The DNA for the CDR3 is TGTGCCAGCAGCCTGGGGACACCCCTTAACACTGAAGCTTTCTTT. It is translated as CASSLGTPLNTEAFF.

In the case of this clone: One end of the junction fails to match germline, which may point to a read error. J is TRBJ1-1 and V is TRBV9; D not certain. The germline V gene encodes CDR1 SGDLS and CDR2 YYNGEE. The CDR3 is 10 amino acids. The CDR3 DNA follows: TGTGCCAGCAGCGTAGAGAGGATGGACTTT. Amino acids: CASSVERMDF.

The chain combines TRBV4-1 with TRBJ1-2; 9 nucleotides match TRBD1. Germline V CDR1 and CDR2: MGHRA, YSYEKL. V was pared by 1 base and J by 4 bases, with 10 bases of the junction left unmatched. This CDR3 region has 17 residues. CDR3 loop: CASSQGTDRGQSYGYTF. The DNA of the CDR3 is TGCGCCAGCAGCCAAGGGACGGACAGGGGTCAATCCTATGGCTACACCTTC.

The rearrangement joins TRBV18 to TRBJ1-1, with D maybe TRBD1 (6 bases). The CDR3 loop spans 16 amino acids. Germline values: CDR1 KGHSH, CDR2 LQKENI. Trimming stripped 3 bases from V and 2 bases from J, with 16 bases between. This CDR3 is CASSPSPGHLNTEAFF. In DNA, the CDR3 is TGTGCCAGCTCACCCTCTCCGGGACACCTAAACACTGAAGCTTTCTTT.

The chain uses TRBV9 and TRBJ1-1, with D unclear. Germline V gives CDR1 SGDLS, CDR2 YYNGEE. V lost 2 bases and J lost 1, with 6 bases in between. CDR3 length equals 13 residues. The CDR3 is CASSVDRNTEAFF. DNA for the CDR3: TGTGCCAGCAGCGTTGATAGGAACACTGAAGCTTTCTTT.